A selection of T cell receptor beta chains follows, all from one sample in a study of blood T cell repertoires in COVID-19. Measured with immunoSEQ multiplex PCR; TCRdb has only the in-frame clones, and not every one. In the table there are roughly 11,000 clones, over 80% of which are singletons. The specimen sequenced was peripheral blood. The origin of the receptors is a human donor in a cohort sampled during active COVID-19. Both conserved end residues are part of each CDR3. A D gene is named only where the DNA matches it firmly. Size values are once, few and many counts, or a class for expanded clones, and some rows have none.

NA TRBD2 TRBJ2-7 TRBV10-2 TGCGCCAGCAGTGAGTCACAACTAGCGGAGAGTTACGAGCAGTACTTC CASSESQLAESYEQYF
NA TRBD1 TRBJ2-7 TRBV2 TGTGCCACCACCCCCCGGGACAGGGTCTACGAGCAGTACTTC CATTPRDRVYEQYF
once TRBD1 TRBJ2-3 TRBV6-5 TGTGCCAGCAGACCGGGACAGGGGGCTAAAGATACGCAGTATTTT CASRPGQGAKDTQYF
NA NA TRBJ1-2 TRBV18 TGTGCCAGCTCACCGAATTTTGGGGGCTTCTATGGCTACACCTTC CASSPNFGGFYGYTF
few TRBD2 TRBJ2-7 TRBV27 TGTGCCAGCAGCCCATTTGGAGTAGCGGGACGCCACGAGCAGTACTTC CASSPFGVAGRHEQYF
NA TRBD2 TRBJ2-5 TRBV20-1 TGCAGTGCTAGTGGGGGCCTAGCGGGAAACCAAGAGACCCAGTACTTC CSASGGLAGNQETQYF
NA NA TRBJ2-1 TRBV19 TGTGCCAGTAGTCCCTCGGCCTACAATGAGCAGTTCTTC CASSPSAYNEQFF
NA TRBD2 TRBJ2-1 TRBV7-3 TGTGCCAGCAGCTTATGGAGGCTAGCGGGAGAACATGAGCAGTTCTTC CASSLWRLAGEHEQFF
NA NA TRBJ1-2 TRBV18 TGTGCCAGCTCACCAGGAGAGGAACTGGGCTACACCTTC CASSPGEELGYTF
NA NA TRBJ1-1 TRBV6-6 TGTGCCAGCAGTTACTCCGGTAGTAAGAGGGAAGCTTTCTTT CASSYSGSKREAFF
NA NA TRBJ1-2 TRBV19 TGTGCCAGTAGGCCGACAGAGATCAACTATGGCTACACCTTC CASRPTEINYGYTF
few NA TRBJ2-1 TRBV19 TGTGCCAGTAGCTTTTACAATGAGCAGTTCTTC CASSFYNEQFF
NA NA TRBJ2-5 TRBV6-5 TGTGCCAGCAGTTGGAACAGGGGGGGTCAAGAGACCCAGTACTTC CASSWNRGGQETQYF
medium-sized TRBD2 TRBJ2-1 TRBV15 TGTGCCACCAGCAGCCGGGGGGACAATGAGCAGTTCTTC CATSSRGDNEQFF
once NA TRBJ1-1 TRBV18 TGTGCCAGCTCACCCGCGGTTGGGAACACTGAAGCTTTCTTT CASSPAVGNTEAFF
NA NA TRBJ2-2 TRBV6-2/TRBV6-3 TGTGCCAGCAGTCCCCGTAGTAGCGGTAACACCGGGGAGCTGTTTTTT CASSPRSSGNTGELFF
once NA TRBJ2-2 TRBV6-5 TGTGCCAGCAGGAGGGACTTGAACACCGGGGAGCTGTTTTTT CASRRDLNTGELFF
NA NA TRBJ1-2 TRBV5-1 TGCGCCAGCAGCTTCCGCCGGGCAGGGAACTATGGCTACACCTTC CASSFRRAGNYGYTF
NA NA TRBJ2-5 TRBV7-9 TGTGCCAGCAGCCCACGAGGTGACTACCAAGAGACCCAGTACTTC CASSPRGDYQETQYF
NA TRBD1 TRBJ2-7 TRBV19 TGTGCCAGTAGCCCCGGGACAGGGTTCGACGAGCAGTACTTC CASSPGTGFDEQYF
NA NA TRBJ1-6 TRBV10-3 TGTGCCATCAGTGAAGACACTCGCAATTCACCCCTCCACTTT CAISEDTRNSPLHF
once TRBD1 TRBJ1-1 TRBV20-1 TGCAGTGCTAGTATCGAACGGGACAGGGATTTCACTGAAGCTTTCTTT CSASIERDRDFTEAFF
once TRBD1 TRBJ1-2 TRBV19 TGTGCCAGGGGGGACAGGTTGGACTATGGCTACACCTTC CARGDRLDYGYTF
NA NA TRBJ1-1 TRBV9 TGTGCCAGCAGCGTAGCTCAGGTTGGGACTGAAGCTTTCTTT CASSVAQVGTEAFF
NA TRBD1 TRBJ2-7 TRBV24-1 TGTGCCACCAGCGAGACAGGGGTCCACGAGCAGTACTTC CATSETGVHEQYF
once NA TRBJ2-5 TRBV19 TGTGCCAGTAGTAATAACTTCCAAGAGACCCAGTACTTC CASSNNFQETQYF
NA NA TRBJ1-2 TRBV13 TGTGCCAGCAGCTTTTCCGGGGATGGCTACACCTTC CASSFSGDGYTF
NA NA TRBJ2-7 TRBV7-8 TGTGCCAGCAGCTCCCGCCGACTAGTCATTTACGAGCAGTACTTC CASSSRRLVIYEQYF
few NA TRBJ1-4 TRBV19 TGTGCCAGTAGTATCTACCCCCAAATCGGTGAAAAACTGTTTTTT CASSIYPQIGEKLFF
NA TRBD1 TRBJ1-2 TRBV6-6 TGTGCCACGCGACAGGGGGCTATCTATGGCTACACCTTC CATRQGAIYGYTF
NA TRBD1 TRBJ1-2 TRBV30 TGTGCCTGGAGTGTAGGAAGGAGGGGGCTTGGCTACACCTTC CAWSVGRRGLGYTF
NA NA TRBJ1-5 TRBV6-5 TGTGCCAGCAGGGCTTTAAAGGAGGGTCGACAGCCCCAGCATTTT CASRALKEGRQPQHF
NA NA TRBJ1-1 TRBV28 TGTGCCAGCAGTTTAAGGGGGGGAGCGAACACTGAAGCTTTCTTT CASSLRGGANTEAFF
once NA TRBJ1-2 TRBV5-1 TGCGCCAGCAGCTCAAGGCGGGGCGGAGAGAACTATGGCTACACCTTC CASSSRRGGENYGYTF
NA NA TRBJ2-5 TRBV7-2 TGTGCCAGCAGCACACGTCTAGTCACGGGGACCCAGTACTTC CASSTRLVTGTQYF
NA TRBD2 TRBJ2-1 TRBV10-2 TGCGCCAGCATCAACGGACTAGCGGGATTATACAATGAGCAGTTCTTC CASINGLAGLYNEQFF
NA TRBD1 TRBJ1-3 TRBV30 TGTGCCTGGAGTCGTGACAGGGGGTCTGGAAACACCATATATTTT CAWSRDRGSGNTIYF
NA NA TRBJ2-1 TRBV7-8 TGTGCCAGCAGCCTTCCCGCGCATGAGCAGTTCTTC CASSLPAHEQFF
NA TRBD1 TRBJ1-2 TRBV19 TGTGCCAGTAGTCTCTCAACAGGGGCGAACTATGGCTACACCTTC CASSLSTGANYGYTF